This is a list of T cell receptor beta chains from one sample in a study of cytomegalovirus exposure and HLA in healthy donors. Clones were read by immunoSEQ multiplex PCR, and TCRdb kept only the in-frame ones, dropping some. The sample lists approximately 150,000 clones, over 80% occurring once. Sequenced material: PBMCs. The receptors originated from a man aged 25 to 40 in good health and CMV-seropositive. Both conserved end residues are part of each CDR3. A D gene is named only where the DNA matches it firmly. Expanded clones get a size class; other rows say once, few or many, or leave the size out.

j_gene	d_gene	abundance	len	v_gene	CDR3nt	CDR3aa
TRBJ2-7	TRBD1	-	14	TRBV19	TGTGCCAGTAGTATCCAACAGGGGGTGGCCGAGCAGTACTTC	CASSIQQGVAEQYF
TRBJ2-7	-	-	16	TRBV7-9	TGTGCCAGCAGCTCGCTCCTCGGAGGGCCAACCTACGAGCAGTATTTC	CASSSLLGGPTYEQYF
TRBJ2-7	-	-	16	TRBV18	TGTGCCAGCTCACACGCCTCATACTCAACGTACTACGAGCAGTACTTC	CASSHASYSTYYEQYF
TRBJ1-4	TRBD1	-	15	TRBV5-4	TGTGCCAGCAGCTTCGAGGGACAGGGTAATGAAAAACTGTTTTTT	CASSFEGQGNEKLFF
TRBJ2-3	-	-	14	TRBV5-6	TGTGCCAGTGATAGGGCGGGGAGCACAGATACGCAGTATTTT	CASDRAGSTDTQYF
TRBJ2-7	TRBD2	-	14	TRBV19	TGTGCCAGTAGTATCCTAGCGGGGGCCCACGAGCAGTACTTC	CASSILAGAHEQYF
TRBJ2-2	TRBD1	-	16	TRBV7-2	TGTGCCAGCAGCTTCCGGGACAGGGTCAACACCGGGGAGCTGTTTTTT	CASSFRDRVNTGELFF
TRBJ1-1	-	-	12	TRBV7-9	TGTGCCAGCGGCCCCGATAACACTGAAGCTTTCTTT	CASGPDNTEAFF
TRBJ2-7	TRBD1	-	15	TRBV19	TGTGCCAGTAGTATGTTGCCAGGGGGCCCCTACGAGCAGTACTTC	CASSMLPGGPYEQYF
TRBJ1-2	TRBD1	-	13	TRBV7-2	TGTGCCAGCAGCTCGACAGGGGTAGATGGCTACACCTTC	CASSSTGVDGYTF
TRBJ1-1	-	-	14	TRBV12-5	TGTGCTAGTGGTTTTAACCAGGGATTCACTGAAGCTTTCTTT	CASGFNQGFTEAFF
TRBJ2-7	TRBD2	-	15	TRBV30	TGTGCCTGGAGTGTAGGTTCTAGCGGACTTTACGAGCAGTACTTC	CAWSVGSSGLYEQYF
TRBJ2-2	-	-	14	TRBV7-9	TGTGCCAGCAGCTTTGCGGGGGCCGGCGGGGAGCTGTTTTTT	CASSFAGAGGELFF
TRBJ2-1	-	-	17	TRBV4-1	TGCGCCAGCAGCCATCCCACAGGAGAAACCTCCTACAATGAGCAGTTCTTC	CASSHPTGETSYNEQFF
TRBJ2-7	TRBD2	-	17	TRBV5-4	TGTGCCAGCAGCTTGGCCGTTACACGGGGGGGCTCCTACGAGCAGTACTTC	CASSLAVTRGGSYEQYF
TRBJ2-1	TRBD2	-	15	TRBV6-4	TGTGCCAGCAGTGATTTCACTAGCGGGGGGTCTGAGCAGTTCTTC	CASSDFTSGGSEQFF
TRBJ2-5	TRBD2	-	14	TRBV15	TGTGCCACCAGCAGAGTGGCGGGGGGAGAGACCCAGTACTTC	CATSRVAGGETQYF
TRBJ1-5	TRBD1	-	15	TRBV5-1	TGCGCCAGCAGCTTCCGGACAGGGAGCAATCAGCCCCAGCATTTT	CASSFRTGSNQPQHF
TRBJ2-1	-	-	14	TRBV11-3	TGTGCCGGCAGCTTCAGGGGGGCGCGGAATGAGCAGTTCTTC	CAGSFRGARNEQFF
TRBJ2-3	-	few	13	TRBV5-5	TGTGCCAGCAGCCGGGATTGGACAGATACGCAGTATTTT	CASSRDWTDTQYF
TRBJ1-2	-	-	16	TRBV28	TGTGCCAGCAGTTTATGGTCCTCAGGGGAGAACTATGGCTACACCTTC	CASSLWSSGENYGYTF
TRBJ1-3	-	-	13	TRBV30	TGTGCCGGACGGTTGGGGGACACCAACACCATATATTTT	CAGRLGDTNTIYF
TRBJ2-7	TRBD1	few	14	TRBV5-4	TGTGCCAGCAGCTCAGGACAGGGAGAGGACGAGCAGTACTTC	CASSSGQGEDEQYF
TRBJ2-1	TRBD1	-	12	TRBV29-1	TGCAGCGCGACAGGGGGGGTCAATGAGCAGTTCTTC	CSATGGVNEQFF
TRBJ2-7	-	-	14	TRBV7-6	TGTGCCAGCAGCTTAATCGAGTCCTCCTACGAGCAGTACTTC	CASSLIESSYEQYF
TRBJ2-1	-	-	13	TRBV2	TGTGCCAGCACAGGGGTATCCTACAATGAGCAGTTCTTC	CASTGVSYNEQFF
TRBJ1-3	-	-	13	TRBV19	TGTGCCAGTAGACAGGGTGCTGGAAACACCATATATTTT	CASRQGAGNTIYF
TRBJ2-5	TRBD2	-	15	TRBV5-1	TGCGCCAGCAGCTTGGGGTCGGGGGGGCCAGAGACCCAGTACTTC	CASSLGSGGPETQYF
TRBJ2-5	-	once	15	TRBV5-1	TGCGCCAGCAGCACCGGGGTCCAGATCCAAGAGACCCAGTACTTC	CASSTGVQIQETQYF
TRBJ2-1	-	once	13	TRBV2	TGTGCCAGCAGTGATAGAATAAACAATGAGCAGTTCTTC	CASSDRINNEQFF
TRBJ1-2	-	-	15	TRBV27	TGTGCCAGCAGTTTTTCAGGGGCTAGTTTTGAGGGCTACACCTTC	CASSFSGASFEGYTF